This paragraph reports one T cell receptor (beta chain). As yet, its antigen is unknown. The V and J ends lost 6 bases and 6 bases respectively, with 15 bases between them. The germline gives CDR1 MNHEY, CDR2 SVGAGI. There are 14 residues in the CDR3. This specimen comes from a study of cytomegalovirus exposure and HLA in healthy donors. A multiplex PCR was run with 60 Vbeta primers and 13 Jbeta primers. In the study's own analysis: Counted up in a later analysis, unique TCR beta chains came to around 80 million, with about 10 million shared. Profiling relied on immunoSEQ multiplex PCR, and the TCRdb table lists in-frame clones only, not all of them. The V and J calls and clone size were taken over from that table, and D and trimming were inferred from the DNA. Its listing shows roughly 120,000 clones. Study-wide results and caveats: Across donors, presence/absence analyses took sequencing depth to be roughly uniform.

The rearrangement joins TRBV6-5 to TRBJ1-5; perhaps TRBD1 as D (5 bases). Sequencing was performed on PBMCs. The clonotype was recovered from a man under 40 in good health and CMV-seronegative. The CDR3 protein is CASSYGGEGQPQHF. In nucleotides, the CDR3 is TGTGCCAGCAGCTACGGGGGGGAGGGTCAGCCCCAGCATTTT.